This T cell receptor beta chain originates from a study of blood T cell repertoires in COVID-19. TCRdb's copy holds only in-frame clones and misses some; the assay was immunoSEQ multiplex PCR. The data hold roughly 150,000 clones, with around nine tenths observed a single time. In germline, CDR1 is GTSNPN, CDR2 SVGIG (reference sequence). The CDR3 is 15 amino acids. The germline V and J ends were trimmed by 4 bases and 2 bases, with 18 bases remaining between them. V usage is TRBV30 and J usage is TRBJ2-7; D remains unclear. This clonotype originated in a human donor in a cohort sampled during active COVID-19. The sequenced sample was peripheral blood. In DNA, the CDR3 is TGTGCCTGGACCGAAGTGGGTAGCCCAACCTACGAGCAGTACTTC. The encoded protein is CAWTEVGSPTYEQYF.